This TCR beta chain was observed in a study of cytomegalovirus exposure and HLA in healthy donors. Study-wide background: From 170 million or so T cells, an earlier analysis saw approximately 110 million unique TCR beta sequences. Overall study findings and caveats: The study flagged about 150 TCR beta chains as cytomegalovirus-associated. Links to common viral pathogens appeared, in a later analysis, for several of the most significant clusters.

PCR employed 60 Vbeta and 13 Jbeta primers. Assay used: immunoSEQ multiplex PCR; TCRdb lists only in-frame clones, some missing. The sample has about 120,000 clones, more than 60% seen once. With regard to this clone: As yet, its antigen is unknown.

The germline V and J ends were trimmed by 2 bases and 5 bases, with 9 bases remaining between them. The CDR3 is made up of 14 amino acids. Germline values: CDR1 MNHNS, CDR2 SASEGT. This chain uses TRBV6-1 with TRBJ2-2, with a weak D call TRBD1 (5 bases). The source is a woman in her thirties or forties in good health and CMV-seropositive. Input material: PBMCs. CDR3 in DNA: TGTGCCAGCAGTGAACAGGGAAGAACCGGGGAGCTGTTTTTT. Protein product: CASSEQGRTGELFF.